A selection of T cell receptor beta chains follows, all from one sample in a study of shared clonotypes between healthy human individuals. Only in-frame clones appear in the TCRdb table, and some are missing; sequencing was by immunoSEQ multiplex PCR. The sample includes approximately 500,000 clones, 90% to 97% of them seen just once. The sequencing input was naive CD4+ T cells sorted from blood. The receptors shown here come from a woman in her 30s in good health. CDR3s include the opening cysteine and the closing phenylalanine or tryptophan. Fields, in order: V gene, D gene, clone size, J gene, CDR3 protein, CDR3 DNA. A D gene is named only where the DNA matches it firmly. Rows may omit the clone size; those that give it use once, few, many or a size class.

V: TRBV5-4; D: NA; size: NA; J: TRBJ2-7; CDR3: CASSTDHEQYF; DNA: TGTGCCAGCAGTACGGACCACGAGCAGTACTTC
V: TRBV18; D: NA; size: NA; J: TRBJ2-7; CDR3: CASSPSGGWKQYF; DNA: TGTGCCAGCTCACCTAGTGGGGGGTGGAAGCAGTACTTC
V: TRBV7-8; D: TRBD2; size: NA; J: TRBJ2-7; CDR3: CASSLGTSGSSSYEQYF; DNA: TGTGCCAGCAGCTTAGGGACTAGCGGGAGTTCGTCCTACGAGCAGTACTTC
V: TRBV5-8; D: NA; size: once; J: TRBJ2-7; CDR3: CASSSLGVSSYEQYF; DNA: TGTGCCAGCAGCTCCCTAGGGGTTAGCTCCTACGAGCAGTACTTC
V: TRBV19; D: NA; size: NA; J: TRBJ1-5; CDR3: CASSNQGGQPQHF; DNA: TGTGCCAGTAGTAATCAGGGCGGACAGCCCCAGCATTTT
V: TRBV15; D: NA; size: NA; J: TRBJ1-1; CDR3: CATSRASGTNTEAFF; DNA: TGTGCCACCAGCAGAGCCTCCGGGACCAACACTGAAGCTTTCTTT
V: TRBV5-1; D: TRBD2; size: NA; J: TRBJ2-5; CDR3: CASSLVEREKTQYF; DNA: TGCGCCAGCAGCTTGGTAGAGCGGGAGAAGACCCAGTACTTC
V: TRBV29-1; D: NA; size: NA; J: TRBJ2-2; CDR3: CSVASPPGALSGELFF; DNA: TGCAGCGTTGCTTCCCCCCCAGGGGCGCTTTCCGGGGAGCTGTTTTTT
V: TRBV4-2; D: TRBD2; size: NA; J: TRBJ2-7; CDR3: CASSQDLLAGGGDEQYF; DNA: TGTGCCAGCAGCCAAGATCTACTAGCGGGAGGTGGGGACGAGCAGTACTTC
V: TRBV19; D: NA; size: once; J: TRBJ2-5; CDR3: CASRQQVAEEQYF; DNA: TGTGCCAGTAGACAACAGGTCGCCGAGGAGCAGTACTTC
V: TRBV14; D: NA; size: NA; J: TRBJ1-2; CDR3: CASSQGGGLLNNYGYTF; DNA: TGTGCCAGCAGCCAAGGTGGGGGCCTCCTTAATAACTATGGCTACACCTTC
V: TRBV18; D: NA; size: NA; J: TRBJ1-1; CDR3: CASSPRPGARDTEAFF; DNA: TGTGCCAGCTCACCACGTCCAGGGGCGCGAGACACTGAAGCTTTCTTT
V: TRBV7-9; D: NA; size: NA; J: TRBJ2-2; CDR3: CASSRPEFAGELFF; DNA: TGTGCCAGCAGCCGGCCGGAGTTCGCCGGGGAGCTGTTTTTT
V: TRBV30; D: TRBD1; size: NA; J: TRBJ1-4; CDR3: CAWSPHGDRGEKLFF; DNA: TGTGCCTGGAGTCCCCATGGGGACAGGGGTGAAAAACTGTTTTTT
V: TRBV27; D: TRBD2; size: NA; J: TRBJ2-3; CDR3: CASSLAGASTDTQYF; DNA: TGTGCCAGCAGTTTAGCGGGAGCAAGCACAGATACGCAGTATTTT
V: TRBV28; D: NA; size: NA; J: TRBJ1-1; CDR3: CASREITEAFF; DNA: TGTGCCAGCCGAGAGATCACTGAAGCTTTCTTT
V: TRBV2; D: TRBD2; size: NA; J: TRBJ2-3; CDR3: CASRAGLAGVEDTQYF; DNA: TGTGCCAGCAGGGCGGGACTAGCGGGAGTCGAAGATACGCAGTATTTT
V: TRBV4-1; D: NA; size: NA; J: TRBJ2-7; CDR3: CASSQEISGRTYEQYF; DNA: TGCGCCAGCAGCCAAGAAATAAGCGGGCGAACCTACGAGCAGTACTTC
V: TRBV29-1; D: TRBD2; size: once; J: TRBJ2-1; CDR3: CSVEDQRFRGGRFRGEQFF; DNA: TGCAGCGTTGAAGATCAACGATTTCGTGGCGGGAGGTTTCGGGGTGAGCAGTTCTTC
V: TRBV28; D: TRBD2; size: NA; J: TRBJ2-3; CDR3: CASSLPSGSADTQYF; DNA: TGTGCCAGCAGTTTGCCTAGCGGGAGCGCAGATACGCAGTATTTT